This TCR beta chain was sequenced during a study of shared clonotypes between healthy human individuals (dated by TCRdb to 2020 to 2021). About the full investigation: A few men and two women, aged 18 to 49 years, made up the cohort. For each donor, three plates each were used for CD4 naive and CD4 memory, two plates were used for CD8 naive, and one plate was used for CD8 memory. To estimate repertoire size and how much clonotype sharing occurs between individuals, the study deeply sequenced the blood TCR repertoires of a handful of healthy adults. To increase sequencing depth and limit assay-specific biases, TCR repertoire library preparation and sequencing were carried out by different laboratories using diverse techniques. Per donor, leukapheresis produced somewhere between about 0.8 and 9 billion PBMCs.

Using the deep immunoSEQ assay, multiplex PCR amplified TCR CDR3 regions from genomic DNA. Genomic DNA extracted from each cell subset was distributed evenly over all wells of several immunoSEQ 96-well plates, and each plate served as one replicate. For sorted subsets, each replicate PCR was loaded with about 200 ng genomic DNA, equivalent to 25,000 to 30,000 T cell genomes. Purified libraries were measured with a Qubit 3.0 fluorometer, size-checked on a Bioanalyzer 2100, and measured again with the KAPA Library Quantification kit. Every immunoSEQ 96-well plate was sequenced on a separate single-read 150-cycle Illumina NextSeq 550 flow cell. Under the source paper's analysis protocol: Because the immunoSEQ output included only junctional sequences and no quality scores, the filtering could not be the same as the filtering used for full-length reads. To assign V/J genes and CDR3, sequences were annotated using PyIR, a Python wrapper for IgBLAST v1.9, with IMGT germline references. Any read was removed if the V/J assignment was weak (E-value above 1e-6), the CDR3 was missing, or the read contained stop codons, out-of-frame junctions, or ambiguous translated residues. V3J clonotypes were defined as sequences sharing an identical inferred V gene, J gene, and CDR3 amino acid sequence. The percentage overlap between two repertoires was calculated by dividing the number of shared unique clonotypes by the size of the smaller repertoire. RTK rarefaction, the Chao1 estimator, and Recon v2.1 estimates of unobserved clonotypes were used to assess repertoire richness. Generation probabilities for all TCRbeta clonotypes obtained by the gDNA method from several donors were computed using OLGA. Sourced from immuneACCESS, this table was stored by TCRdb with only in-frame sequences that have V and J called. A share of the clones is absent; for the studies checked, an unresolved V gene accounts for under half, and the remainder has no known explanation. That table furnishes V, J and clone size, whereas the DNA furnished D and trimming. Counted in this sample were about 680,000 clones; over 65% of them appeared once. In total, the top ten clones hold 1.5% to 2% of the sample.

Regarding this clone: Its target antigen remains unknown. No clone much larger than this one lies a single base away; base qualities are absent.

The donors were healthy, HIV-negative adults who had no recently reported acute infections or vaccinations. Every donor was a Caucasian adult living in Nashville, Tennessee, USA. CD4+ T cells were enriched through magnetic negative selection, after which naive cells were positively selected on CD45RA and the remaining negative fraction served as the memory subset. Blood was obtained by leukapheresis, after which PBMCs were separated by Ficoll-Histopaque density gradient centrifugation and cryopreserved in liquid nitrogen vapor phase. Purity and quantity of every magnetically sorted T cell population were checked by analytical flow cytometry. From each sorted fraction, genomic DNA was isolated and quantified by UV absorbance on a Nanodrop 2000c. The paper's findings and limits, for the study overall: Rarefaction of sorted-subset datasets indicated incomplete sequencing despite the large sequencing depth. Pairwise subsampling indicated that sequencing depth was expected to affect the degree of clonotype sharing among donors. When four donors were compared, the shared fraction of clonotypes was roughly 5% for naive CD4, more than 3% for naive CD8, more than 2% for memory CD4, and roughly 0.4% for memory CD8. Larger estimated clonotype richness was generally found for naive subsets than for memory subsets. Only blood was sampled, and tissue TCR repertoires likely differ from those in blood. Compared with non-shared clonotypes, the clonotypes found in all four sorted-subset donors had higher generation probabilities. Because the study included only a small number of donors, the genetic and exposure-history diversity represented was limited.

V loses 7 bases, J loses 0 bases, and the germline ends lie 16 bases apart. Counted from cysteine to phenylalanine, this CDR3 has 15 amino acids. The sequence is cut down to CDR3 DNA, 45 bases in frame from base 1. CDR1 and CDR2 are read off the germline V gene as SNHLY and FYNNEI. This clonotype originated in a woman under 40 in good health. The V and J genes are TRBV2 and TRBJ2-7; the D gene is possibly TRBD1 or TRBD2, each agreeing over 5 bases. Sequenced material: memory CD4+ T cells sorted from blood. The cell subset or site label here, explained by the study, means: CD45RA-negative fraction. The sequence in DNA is TGTGCCAGCATCGAGGGGCTAGGCAGCTCCTACGAGCAGTACTTC. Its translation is CASIEGLGSSYEQYF.